This T cell receptor (beta chain) emerged from a study of blood T cell repertoires in COVID-19. Study summary: Some COVID-19 samples were acute and others convalescent; all came from the United States, Italy and Spain.

Germline V gene sequence: CDR1 LGHDT, CDR2 YNNKEL (reference sequence). With 0 bases removed from V and 7 bases from J, the gap between germline ends came to 21 bases. The CDR3 is 17 amino acids. In its sample, this clone was seen once. This table comes from immunoSEQ multiplex PCR, and its TCRdb copy is limited to in-frame clones, with some not included. The repertoire holds around 270,000 clones, with over 75% as singletons. Cohorts were based on clinical histories the participants reported. The V call is TRBV3-1 (or the pseudogene TRBV3-2), the J call TRBJ1-2; a weak D match, TRBD1 (5 bases). The origin of this receptor is a woman aged 40 to 49 who had been exposed to COVID-19. The sequencing input was PBMCs or T cells enriched from blood (not recorded which). The CDR3 loop is CASSQEYRDWSSGGYTF. The CDR3 nucleotides read TGTGCCAGCAGCCAAGAATACCGGGACTGGAGCTCGGGTGGCTACACCTTC.